Below, 15 T cell receptor beta chains from the same sample are listed, as sequenced in a study of PD-L1 blockade in urothelial cancer. The repertoire was sequenced with immunoSEQ multiplex PCR; TCRdb's copy has only in-frame clones and lacks some. Of about 57,000 clones detected, about 86% appear once; the ten largest clones hold less than 3.5%. The sample was PBMCs, taken around atezolizumab (anti-PD-L1) treatment. These TCRs come from a man aged 50 to 59 with urothelial cancer.

This clone appeared once. This rearrangement joins TRBV7-3 to TRBJ2-1, with D possibly matching TRBD2 (5 bases). This CDR3 contains 15 residues. The germline CDR1 and CDR2 sequences are SGHTA and FQGTGA. The V gene lost 1 base and the J gene lost 6 bases, with 13 bases spanning the gap. For the CDR3, the DNA is TGTGCCAGCAGCTTAATGACGCGGGCTCGCAATGAGCAGTTCTTC. Protein sequence: CASSLMTRARNEQFF. Filled out from reference TRBV7-3 and TRBJ2-1, the complete variable domain reads GAGVSQTPSNKVTEKGKYVELRCDPISGHTALYWYRQSLGQGPEFLIYFQGTGAADDSGLPNDRFFAVRPEGSVSTLKIQRTERGDSAVYLCASSLMTRARNEQFFGPGTRLTVL.

This rearrangement joins TRBV7-2 to TRBJ2-4, with a possible D match to TRBD2 (6 bases). CDR3 size: 16 residues. V was pared by 2 bases and J by 3 bases, with 14 bases between. Germline V gene sequence: CDR1 SGHTA, CDR2 FQGNSA. The CDR3 sequence: CASSLMSGLVKNIQYF. The CDR3 DNA reads TGTGCCAGCAGCTTAATGAGCGGGTTGGTCAAAAACATTCAGTACTTC.

This chain joins TRBV5-5 and TRBJ2-1, with 7 bases fitting TRBD1. CDR1 is SGHKS and CDR2 is YYEKEE in the germline V gene (reference sequence). This CDR3 is built from 16 residues. J gave up 3 bases and V 0 bases, and 6 bases lay outside the gene matches. Here the CDR3 DNA reads TGTGCCAGCAGCTTGGTGGCAGGGGGTCTCTACAATGAGCAGTTCTTC. Its translation is CASSLVAGGLYNEQFF.

The V and J genes are TRBV10-1 and TRBJ2-3, with 8 bases aligning to TRBD2. The ends lost 3 bases at V and 1 base at J; junction bases unmatched: 0. Germline V gene lookup returns CDR1 WNHNN and CDR2 SYGVQD (reference sequence). The CDR3 spans 14 residues. CDR3 DNA: TGCGCCAGCAGTGACGGGGGGGGCACAGATACGCAGTATTTT. Translation gives CASSDGGGTDTQYF.

This clone was found once. The V call is TRBV5-8, the J call TRBJ2-2; D might be TRBD2 (6 bases). Germline lookup yields CDR1 SGHTS and CDR2 YDEGEE. This CDR3 is 14 amino acids long. V lost 4 bases, J lost 4 bases, and 11 bases lay in between. The CDR3 DNA sequence: TGTGCCAGCAGCCAATCGGGAGTCACCGGGGAGCTGTTTTTT. This gives the protein CASSQSGVTGELFF.

The CDR3 DNA is TGTGCCAGCAGCCAAATCGGGACTAGCGGGCGCGACAATGAGCAGTTCTTC. Translation gives CASSQIGTSGRDNEQFF. This chain connects TRBV4-2 to TRBJ2-1, with 12 bases aligning to TRBD2. Germline CDR1 is LGHNA and CDR2 is YNFKEQ. The V segment lost 2 bases and the J segment 5 bases; nucleotides outside the gene matches: 7. The CDR3 loop spans 17 amino acids.

V gene TRBV5-1 combines with J gene TRBJ1-3; no clear D gene. The CDR3 consists of 13 residues. In germline, CDR1 is SGHRS, CDR2 YFSETQ. The germline V and J ends were trimmed by 4 bases and 4 bases, with 9 bases remaining between them. CDR3 region: CASSAGLGNTIYF. DNA for the CDR3: TGCGCCAGCAGCGCTGGCCTCGGAAACACCATATATTTT.

This chain links TRBV15 with TRBJ1-4; 7 positions match TRBD1. The CDR3 runs to 16 residues. Germline V CDR1 and CDR2: LNHNV, YYDKDF (reference sequence). V gave up 4 bases and J gave up 0 bases; unmatched junction bases: 5. Here the CDR3 reads CATSKGTAATNEKLFF. Written as DNA, the CDR3 is TGTGCCACCAGCAAGGGGACAGCTGCAACTAATGAAAAACTGTTTTTT.

This chain connects TRBV18 to TRBJ2-1; tentatively, D is TRBD2 (5 bases). Germline values: CDR1 KGHSH, CDR2 LQKENI. This CDR3 has 16 amino acids. Deletions cut 5 bases from V and 0 bases from J, with 14 bases between. CDR3 DNA: TGTGCCAGCTCATCTCTAGCTCAAAGCTCCTACAATGAGCAGTTCTTC. The encoded protein is CASSSLAQSSYNEQFF.

V gene TRBV14 combines with J gene TRBJ2-7; no reliable D call. Germline values: CDR1 SGHDN, CDR2 FVKESK. V was pared by 4 bases and J by 0 bases, with 7 bases between. This CDR3 contains 13 residues. The DNA for the CDR3 is TGTGCCAGCAGCCTCTACCACTCCTACGAGCAGTACTTC. It codes for CASSLYHSYEQYF.

The chain has TRBV28 and TRBJ1-6; D is undetermined. The ends were cut back, 5 bases at V and 18 bases at J, with 17 bases in the middle. Germline lookup yields CDR1 MDHEN and CDR2 SYDVKM. The CDR3 is 12 residues long. The CDR3 DNA reads as TGTGCCAGCAGTCTCCGTCATCGGGATGCCCACTTT. It is translated as CASSLRHRDAHF.

V and J are TRBV2 and TRBJ2-5, with D perhaps TRBD2 (6 bases). The CDR3 is 14 amino acids. V was pared by 5 bases and J by 10 bases, with 20 bases between. CDR1 SNHLY and CDR2 FYNNEI come from the germline V gene. DNA for the CDR3: TGTGCCAGCAGTCCCCAGGGACTGGGAGCGATCCAGTACTTC. Amino acids: CASSPQGLGAIQYF.

This chain connects TRBV4-1 to TRBJ1-1, with a possible D match to TRBD1 (6 bases). Trimming stripped 1 base from V and 9 bases from J, with 12 bases between. CDR1 and CDR2 (germline): MGHRA, YSYEKL. The CDR3 runs 13 residues. The CDR3 nucleotides read TGCGCCAGCAGCCAAGGTTGGACAGAAAAAGCTTTCTTT. It yields the protein CASSQGWTEKAFF.

The chain carries TRBV6-1 and TRBJ2-4; a weak D match, TRBD1 (5 bases). CDR3 length equals 13 residues. The germline V gene has CDR1 MNHNS and CDR2 SASEGT. V was trimmed by 1 base and J by 6 bases, leaving 7 bases between them. This CDR3 is CASSEDRINIQYF. CDR3 coding DNA: TGTGCCAGCAGTGAAGACAGGATAAACATTCAGTACTTC.

The V call is TRBV7-2, the J call TRBJ2-5, with a possible D match to TRBD1 (5 bases). This CDR3 has 11 residues. Trimming removed 6 bases at V and 5 bases at J, with 7 bases between. Germline assignment: CDR1 SGHTA and CDR2 FQGNSA. The CDR3 spells CASSYRETQYF. CDR3 DNA: TGTGCCAGCAGTTACAGGGAGACCCAGTACTTC. Together with reference TRBV7-2 and TRBJ2-5, the CDR3 gives the full variable domain: GAGVSQSPSNKVTEKGKDVELRCDPISGHTALYWYRQSLGQGLEFLIYFQGNSAPDKSGLPSDRFSAERTGGSVSTLTIQRTQQEDSAVYLCASSYRETQYFGPGTRLLVL.